The clone carrying this T cell receptor beta chain was seen repeatedly, ten times or more. This sample is part of a study of regulatory T cells in long-lasting Graves disease. Combining iRepertoire HTBI primers with Arm-PCR of CDR3 regions, the authors built TCR beta libraries. TCRdb reanalysed the multiplex PCR reads using MiXCR and keeps one entry per CDR3 protein. This table has about 420,000 distinct CDR3 sequences, 23% appearing once. The time point is: persistent/refractory GD, antithyroid drugs over 5 years with positive TRAb. There was RNA extracted from PBMCs, and the TCR library was made from it. Material: peripheral blood mononuclear cells (PBMCs), obtained when the disease was refractory, from a patient treated with antithyroid drugs. The receptor's source is a female donor with Graves disease.

The CDR3: CASKPTMGGETQYF. In nucleotides, the CDR3 is TGTGCCAGCAAACCGACTATGGGAGGGGAGACCCAGTACTTC. The chain combines TRBV2 with TRBJ2-5; 7 nucleotides line up with TRBD2. CDR1 is SNHLY and CDR2 is FYNNEI in the germline V gene. The CDR3 is made up of 14 amino acids. With V trimmed by 7 bases and J by 5 bases, 10 bases remained unmatched.